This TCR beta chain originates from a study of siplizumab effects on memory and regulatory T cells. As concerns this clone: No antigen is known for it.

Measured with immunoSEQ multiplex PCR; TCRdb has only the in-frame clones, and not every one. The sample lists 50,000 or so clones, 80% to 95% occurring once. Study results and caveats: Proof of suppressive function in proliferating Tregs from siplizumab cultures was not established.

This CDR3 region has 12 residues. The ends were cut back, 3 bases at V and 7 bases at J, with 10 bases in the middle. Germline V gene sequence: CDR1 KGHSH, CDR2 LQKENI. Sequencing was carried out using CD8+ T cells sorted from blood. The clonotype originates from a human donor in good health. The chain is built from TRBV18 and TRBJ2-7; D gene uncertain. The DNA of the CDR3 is TGTGCCAGCTCACCGGAAGGAGTTGAGCAGTACTTC. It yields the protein CASSPEGVEQYF.